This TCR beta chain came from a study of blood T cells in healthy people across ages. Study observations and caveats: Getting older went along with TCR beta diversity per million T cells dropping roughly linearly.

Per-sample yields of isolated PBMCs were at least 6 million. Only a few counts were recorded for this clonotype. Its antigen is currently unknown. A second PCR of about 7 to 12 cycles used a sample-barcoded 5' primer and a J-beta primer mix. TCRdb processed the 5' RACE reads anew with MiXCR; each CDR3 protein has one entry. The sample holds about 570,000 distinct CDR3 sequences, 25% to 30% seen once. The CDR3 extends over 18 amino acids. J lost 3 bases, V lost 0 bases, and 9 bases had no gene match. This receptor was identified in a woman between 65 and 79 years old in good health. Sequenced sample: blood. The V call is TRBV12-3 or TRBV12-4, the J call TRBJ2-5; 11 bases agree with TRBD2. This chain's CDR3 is CASSLARPSGGTKETQYF. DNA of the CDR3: TGTGCCAGCAGTTTAGCGCGTCCTAGCGGGGGGACTAAAGAGACCCAGTACTTC.